This TCR beta chain was sequenced in a study of CD8 T cells in ankylosing spondylitis. Findings and limits, study-wide: There was a TCR beta motif, made of eight highly homologous variants, that appeared characteristic of ankylosing spondylitis blood.

TCRdb reprocessed the 5' RACE reads via MiXCR and lists one record per CDR3 protein. Of about 220,000 distinct CDR3 sequences detected, about 7% appear once; the ten largest clones hold 13% to 15%. This clonotype has a handful of counts. The antigen remains unidentified. This CDR3 comprises 15 residues. The V and J ends lost 1 base and 0 bases respectively, with 8 bases between them. CDR1 and CDR2 from the germline V gene are SEHNR and FQNEAQ (reference sequence). The clonotype was recovered from a male donor with ankylosing spondylitis. The material sequenced was blood, either unsorted or a sorted T cell fraction (not recorded which). The chain recombines TRBV7-9 with TRBJ2-3; the D is unclear. The CDR3 here is CASSLVRSSTDTQYF. In DNA, the CDR3 is TGTGCCAGCAGCTTAGTTCGATCTAGCACAGATACGCAGTATTTT.